This T cell receptor beta chain was identified during a study of blood T cell repertoires in COVID-19 (dated by TCRdb to about 2020). A note on the overall study: Samples covering the acute and convalescent phases of COVID-19 were provided by collaborators in the United States, Italy and Spain. The material from the prospective study consisted of cDNA or gDNA derived from T cells, B-cell-depleted T cells, or PBMCs. Subjects who had been exposed to COVID-19, were actively infected with it, or had recovered from it provided the deeply sampled blood TCRbeta repertoires that made up the dataset. The repertoires were made available in a free public database intended to serve as a resource for research on the immune response to SARS-CoV-2. The samples were drawn from two sources: the first 160 participants of the ongoing ImmuneRACE study, and 950 to 1,500 subjects contributed by 6 global collaborators. A de-identified subject ID, COVID-19 status, age in years and sex were almost always included in the sample metadata. HLA class I and class II types, where available, came from metadata supplied by the sample provider rather than from assay-based typing.

This clone was observed a handful of times. Its antigen remains unidentified. The sample holds no much larger clone one base away, and base qualities are not on file. TCRbeta CDR3 regions were amplified from genomic DNA using the immunoSEQ Assay, a bias-controlled multiplex PCR. Regarding the original processing steps: Nucleated cell counts per sample were estimated from amplification of reference gene primers within the assay. To quantify the absolute abundance of each unique TCRbeta CDR3 rearrangement, sequence reads were collapsed and filtered. For each sample, productive Simpson clonality was calculated by taking the square root of Simpson's diversity index across productive rearrangements. In TCRdb, the immuneACCESS table is reduced to in-frame sequences with V and J assigned. These tables do not hold every clone; where another copy was compared, an unresolved V gene accounts for under half, and the others remain unexplained. Clonal size and the V and J genes are those of that table, whereas D and trimming came from the DNA. The sample table holds 25,000 to 30,000 clones, of which around 90% were seen once. The biggest ten clones account for around an eighth of the sample.

Study-wide conclusions, independent of this receptor: Clinical and demographic metadata were provided uncurated, with the amount varying by source and participant.

The CDR3 contains 14 residues, cysteine and phenylalanine counted. Kept here is only the CDR3 DNA, which spans 42 bases and is read in frame from base 1. Per the germline V gene, SGHDN is the CDR1 and FVKESK is the CDR2. V loses 2 bases of germline sequence and J loses 6 bases, and the interval between the two ends is 12 bases. Whole blood was collected in K2EDTA tubes by collaborating institutions according to the institutions' own protocols. For TCRbeta analysis, collaborators shipped samples in one of three forms: frozen whole blood, isolated PBMCs, or DNA extracted from either of those sample types.

Sequenced material: peripheral blood. The chain employs TRBV14 and TRBJ2-3; no D gene call is confident. The source of this sequence is a human donor in a cohort sampled during active COVID-19. The donor label of this sample is uncertain. The CDR3 reads as follows: CASSQYEVTDTQYF. The nucleotides read TGTGCCAGCAGCCAATACGAGGTTACGGATACGCAGTATTTT.